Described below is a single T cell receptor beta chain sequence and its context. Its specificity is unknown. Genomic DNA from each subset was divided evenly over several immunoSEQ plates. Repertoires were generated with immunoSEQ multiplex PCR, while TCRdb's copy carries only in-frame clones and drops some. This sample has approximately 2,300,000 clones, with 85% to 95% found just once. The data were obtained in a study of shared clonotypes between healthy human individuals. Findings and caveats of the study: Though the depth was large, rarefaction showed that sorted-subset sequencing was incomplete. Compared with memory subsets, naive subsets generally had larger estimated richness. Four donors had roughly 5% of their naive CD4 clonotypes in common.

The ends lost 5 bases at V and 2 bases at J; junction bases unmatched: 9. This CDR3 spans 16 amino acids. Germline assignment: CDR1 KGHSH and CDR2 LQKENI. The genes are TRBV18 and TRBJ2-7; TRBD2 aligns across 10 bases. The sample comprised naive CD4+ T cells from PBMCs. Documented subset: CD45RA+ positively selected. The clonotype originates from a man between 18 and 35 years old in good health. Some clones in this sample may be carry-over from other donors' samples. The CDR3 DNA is TGTGCCAGCTCAACCCGGACTAGCGGAGCCCCCTACGAGCAGTACTTC. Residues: CASSTRTSGAPYEQYF.